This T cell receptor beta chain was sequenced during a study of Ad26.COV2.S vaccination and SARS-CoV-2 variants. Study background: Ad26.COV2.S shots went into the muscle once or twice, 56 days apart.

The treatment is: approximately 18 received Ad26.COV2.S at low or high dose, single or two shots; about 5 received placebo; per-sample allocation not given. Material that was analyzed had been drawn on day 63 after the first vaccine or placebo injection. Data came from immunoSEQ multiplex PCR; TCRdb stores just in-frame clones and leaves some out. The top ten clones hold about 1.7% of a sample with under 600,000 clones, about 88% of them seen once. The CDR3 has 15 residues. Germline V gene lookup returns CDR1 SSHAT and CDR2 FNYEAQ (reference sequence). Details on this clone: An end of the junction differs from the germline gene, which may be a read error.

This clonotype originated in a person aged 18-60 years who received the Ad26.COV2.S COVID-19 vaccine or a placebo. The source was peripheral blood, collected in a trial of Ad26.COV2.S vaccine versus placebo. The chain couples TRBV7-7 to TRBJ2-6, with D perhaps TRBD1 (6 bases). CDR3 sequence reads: CASSRNRAGANVLTF. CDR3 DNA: TGTGCTAGCAGCCGGAACAGGGCTGGGGCCAACGTCCTGACTTTC.